One and the same sample provided the 4 T cell receptor beta chains below, sequenced in a study of long-term antiretroviral therapy in people with HIV. Survey-level resolution applied to immunoSEQ assay v3.0. Measured with immunoSEQ multiplex PCR; TCRdb has only the in-frame clones, and not every one. The table includes more than 10,000 clones, roughly 80% detected once. Sequencing used unsorted PBMCs, obtained 0.5 years before starting antiretroviral therapy. The source of these receptors is a woman in her 40s with HIV.

The chain has TRBV4-2 and TRBJ1-5; 9 nucleotides line up with TRBD1. The CDR3 is 17 amino acids. V trimming: 0 bases; J trimming: 4 bases; junction bases outside the gene matches: 7. CDR1 and CDR2 from the germline V gene are LGHNA and YNFKEQ. The CDR3 DNA reads as TGTGCCAGCAGCCAAGATAGGCTCGGACAGGGGAATCAGCCCCAGCATTTT. It specifies CASSQDRLGQGNQPQHF.

The DNA of the CDR3 is TGCAGCGGCGGACACTTAAACACTGAAGCTTTCTTT. This codes for CSGGHLNTEAFF. This chain links TRBV29-1 with TRBJ1-1; a weak D match, TRBD1 (5 bases). CDR3 length: 12 residues. The V gene lost 7 bases and the J gene lost 2 bases, with 11 bases spanning the gap. CDR1 and CDR2 from the germline V gene are SQVTM and ANQGSEA.

The chain joins TRBV19 to TRBJ2-7; D is tentatively TRBD1 or TRBD2 (5 bases each). The CDR3 loop spans 16 amino acids. The V and J ends lost 2 bases and 4 bases respectively, with 18 bases between them. Germline values: CDR1 LNHDA, CDR2 SQIVND (reference sequence). The CDR3 reads CASSITGVRGPYEQYF. As DNA, the CDR3 is TGTGCCAGTAGTATAACCGGGGTCCGGGGACCTTACGAGCAGTACTTC.

J is TRBJ2-7 and V is TRBV27; weak D call: TRBD2 (7 bases). CDR3 length: 16 amino acids. The ends were cut back, 5 bases at V and 1 base at J, with 18 bases in the middle. Germline V gene data show CDR1 as MNHEY and CDR2 as SMNVEV (reference sequence). Written as DNA, the CDR3 is TGTGCCAGCAGTCCTAAGGGGGGGGTGAGGTCCTACGAGCAGTACTTC. This translates into CASSPKGGVRSYEQYF.